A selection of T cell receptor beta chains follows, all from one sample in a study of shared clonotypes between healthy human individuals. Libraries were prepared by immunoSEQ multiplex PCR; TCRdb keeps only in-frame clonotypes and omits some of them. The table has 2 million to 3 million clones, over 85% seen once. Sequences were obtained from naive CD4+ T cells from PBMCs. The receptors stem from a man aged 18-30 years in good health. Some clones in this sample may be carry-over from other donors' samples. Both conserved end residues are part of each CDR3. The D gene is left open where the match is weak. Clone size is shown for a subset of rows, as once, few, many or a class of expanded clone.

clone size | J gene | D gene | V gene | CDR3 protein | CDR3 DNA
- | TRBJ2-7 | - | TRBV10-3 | CAISGGRDRAYEQYF | TGTGCCATCAGCGGGGGCCGGGACAGAGCCTACGAGCAGTACTTC
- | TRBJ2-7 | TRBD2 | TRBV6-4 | CASSDRLFSGRVDYEQYF | TGTGCCAGCAGTGACCGCCTCTTTAGCGGGAGGGTTGACTACGAGCAGTACTTC
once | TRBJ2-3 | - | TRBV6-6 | CASSQPGRGDTQYF | TGTGCCAGCAGTCAACCGGGCCGCGGGGATACGCAGTATTTT
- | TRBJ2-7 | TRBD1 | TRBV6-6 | CASSLLGQGGYEQYF | TGTGCCAGCAGCCTACTGGGACAGGGCGGCTACGAGCAGTACTTC
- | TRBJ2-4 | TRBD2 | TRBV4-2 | CASSQGVAGGPHIQYF | TGTGCCAGCAGCCAGGGGGTAGCGGGAGGGCCTCACATTCAGTACTTC
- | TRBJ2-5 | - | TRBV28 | CASTMGGGWETQYF | TGTGCCAGCACCATGGGTGGGGGCTGGGAGACCCAGTACTTC
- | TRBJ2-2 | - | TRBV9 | CASSVVGETGELFF | TGTGCCAGCAGCGTAGTGGGGGAAACCGGGGAGCTGTTTTTT
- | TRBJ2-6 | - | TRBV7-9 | CASSLFRVGANVLTF | TGTGCCAGCAGCTTATTCAGGGTCGGGGCCAACGTCCTGACTTTC
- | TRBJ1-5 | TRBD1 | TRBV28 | CASRGGTGTGGNSNQPQHF | TGTGCCAGCAGGGGCGGCACCGGGACAGGGGGGAATAGCAATCAGCCCCAGCATTTT
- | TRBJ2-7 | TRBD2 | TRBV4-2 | CASSLTSGNTYEQYF | TGTGCCAGCAGCCTGACTAGCGGAAACACCTACGAGCAGTACTTC
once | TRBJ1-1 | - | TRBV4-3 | CASSRNKNTEAFF | TGCGCCAGCAGCCGCAACAAGAACACTGAAGCTTTCTTT
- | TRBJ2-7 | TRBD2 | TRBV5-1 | CASSFGLAGIYEQYF | TGCGCCAGCAGCTTCGGCCTAGCGGGGATCTACGAGCAGTACTTC
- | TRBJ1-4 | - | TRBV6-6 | CASSAGGKGEKLFF | TGTGCCAGCAGCGCCGGGGGGAAGGGCGAAAAACTGTTTTTT
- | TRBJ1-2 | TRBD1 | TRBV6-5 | CASSYSGTAYGYTF | TGTGCCAGCAGTTACTCGGGGACAGCCTATGGCTACACCTTC
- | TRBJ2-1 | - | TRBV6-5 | CASSSTNKGHEQFF | TGTGCCAGCAGTTCCACGAACAAGGGGCATGAGCAGTTCTTC
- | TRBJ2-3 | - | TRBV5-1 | CASSLAPPTDTQYF | TGCGCCAGCAGCTTGGCCCCACCGACAGATACGCAGTATTTT
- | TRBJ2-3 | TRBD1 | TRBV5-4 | CASSSGTGRWTDTQYF | TGTGCCAGCAGCTCTGGGACAGGGAGGTGGACAGATACGCAGTATTTT
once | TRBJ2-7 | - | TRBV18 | CASSQSYEQYF | TGTGCCAGCTCCCAATCCTACGAGCAGTACTTC
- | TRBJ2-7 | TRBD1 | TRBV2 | CASSGTAAYEQYF | TGTGCCAGCAGCGGGACAGCAGCCTACGAGCAGTACTTC
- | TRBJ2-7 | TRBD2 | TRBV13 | CASSRLAGFSYEQYF | TGTGCCAGCAGCCGACTAGCGGGGTTCTCCTACGAGCAGTACTTC
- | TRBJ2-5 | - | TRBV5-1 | CASSLAITASRDQETQYF | TGCGCCAGCAGCTTGGCCATTACGGCTAGCAGGGACCAAGAGACCCAGTACTTC
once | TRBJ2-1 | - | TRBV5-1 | CASSQYSDEQFF | TGCGCCAGCAGCCAATACAGTGATGAGCAGTTCTTC
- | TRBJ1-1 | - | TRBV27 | CASSLRGQNTEAFF | TGTGCCAGCAGCCTAAGGGGACAGAACACTGAAGCTTTCTTT
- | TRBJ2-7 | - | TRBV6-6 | CASSQIGGLVQGEQYF | TGTGCCAGCAGTCAAATCGGAGGGCTAGTCCAAGGCGAGCAGTACTTC
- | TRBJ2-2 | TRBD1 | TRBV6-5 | CASTLQGLGTGELFF | TGTGCCAGCACCCTACAGGGGTTGGGCACCGGGGAGCTGTTTTTT
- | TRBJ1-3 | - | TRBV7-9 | CASSPPGQPSSGNTIYF | TGTGCCAGCAGCCCTCCAGGACAGCCCAGCTCTGGAAACACCATATATTTT
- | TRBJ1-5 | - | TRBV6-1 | CASSDPSHSNQPQHF | TGTGCCAGCAGTGACCCCAGTCATAGCAATCAGCCCCAGCATTTT
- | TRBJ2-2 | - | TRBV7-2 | CASSFGLAGTGELFF | TGTGCCAGCAGCTTCGGGCTAGCAGGCACCGGGGAGCTGTTTTTT
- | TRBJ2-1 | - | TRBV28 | CASSPASVPNNEQFF | TGTGCCAGCAGCCCCGCTAGCGTACCTAACAATGAGCAGTTCTTC
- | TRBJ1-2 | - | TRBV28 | CASSPNMRGSTF | TGTGCCAGCAGTCCGAATATGAGGGGTTCCACCTTC
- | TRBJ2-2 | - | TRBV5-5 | CASYEGTWVGELFF | TGTGCCAGCTATGAGGGGACCTGGGTCGGGGAGCTGTTTTTT
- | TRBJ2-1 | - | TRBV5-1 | CASSPTESSYNEQFF | TGCGCCAGCAGCCCGACTGAGAGCTCCTACAATGAGCAGTTCTTC
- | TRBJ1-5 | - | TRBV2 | CASSIHQPQHF | TGTGCCAGCAGTATACATCAGCCCCAGCATTTT
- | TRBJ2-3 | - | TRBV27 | CASSQDRNTDTQYF | TGTGCCAGCAGCCAGGACCGAAACACAGATACGCAGTATTTT
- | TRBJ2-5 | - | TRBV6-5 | CASSYGGETQYF | TGTGCCAGCAGTTACGGCGGGGAGACCCAGTACTTC
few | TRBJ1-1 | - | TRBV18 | CASSQDRSSTEAFF | TGTGCCAGCTCACAGGACAGATCGAGTACTGAAGCTTTCTTT
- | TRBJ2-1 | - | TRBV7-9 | CASSLQLEGNEQFF | TGTGCCAGCAGCTTACAACTCGAAGGCAATGAGCAGTTCTTC
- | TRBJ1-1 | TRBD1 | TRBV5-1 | CASATGTGGTEAFF | TGCGCCAGCGCTACCGGGACAGGGGGCACTGAAGCTTTCTTT
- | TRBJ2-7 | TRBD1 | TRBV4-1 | CASSPQTGSTYEQYF | TGCGCCAGCAGCCCACAGACAGGGAGCACCTACGAGCAGTACTTC
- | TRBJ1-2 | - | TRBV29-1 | CSVDRYYGYTF | TGCAGCGTGGACAGATACTATGGCTACACCTTC
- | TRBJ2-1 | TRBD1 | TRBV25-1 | CASSLGDRVGGEQFF | TGTGCCAGCAGTTTGGGGGACAGGGTGGGCGGTGAGCAGTTCTTC
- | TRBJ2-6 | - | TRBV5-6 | CASSLDRSGANVLTF | TGTGCCAGCAGCTTGGACAGGTCTGGGGCCAACGTCCTGACTTTC